Detailed here is one T cell receptor beta chain. This clonotype occurred many times. The antigen this receptor binds is unknown. No quality values exist for individual bases; no much larger clone is one base distant. Hyperthyroidism patients were newly diagnosed, had a disease duration of under 2 months, and were aged 18 to 65 years. Exclusion was applied to patients with uncontrolled infections, other autoimmune diseases, pregnancy or lactation. Clinical symptoms, serum thyroxine and TRAb, thyroid ultrasound, and orbital computed tomography formed the basis for the diagnoses. For progressor patients, blood was drawn at the first diagnosis of hyperthyroidism, before any ophthalmopathy symptoms had appeared. PBMCs were isolated from 7.5 to 10 ml of fresh peripheral blood by Ficoll-Paque density gradient centrifugation. Progressor patients were initially diagnosed with Graves' hyperthyroidism and developed ophthalmopathy during follow-up. Total RNA was extracted with Trizol reagent, and quality was checked on an Agilent 2100 Bioanalyzer.

The CDR3 numbers 13 residues from cysteine through phenylalanine. The kept DNA is CDR3 alone, 39 bases in frame from the first base. In the germline V gene, CDR1 corresponds to MDHEN and CDR2 to SYDVKM. The germline V and J ends show losses of 7 bases and 8 bases respectively, and no gene match explains 8 bases of the junction. The TCR beta CDR3 regions were amplified from the RNA transcripts. The TCR CDR3 was subjected to a first round of RT-PCR using the HTBI primer set and the Qiagen OneStep RT-PCR kit. Libraries were constructed in a second round of multiplex PCR, after which size selection and purification were carried out. Sequencing of the libraries was done on an Illumina HiSeq2000 using paired-end 100 bp reads. In the paper's pipeline: Raw data were processed with SOAPnuke, discarding reads with adapters, uncalled bases, mean Phred below 15, or no exact constant-primer or identifier match. COPE v1.2.5 was used to merge the high-quality paired reads, and each unique nucleotide sequence was defined as a clonotype. MiTCR v1.1 was used to align the clonotypes against IMGT TRBV, TRBD and TRBJ reference segments. Only V-J combinations with frequency above 0.0001, covering 99% to 99.2% of repertoires, were analysed. A TCS score was defined as the ratio of F50 (clonal expansion) to E x V (chaos), with BLOSUM62-based TCRdist applied between CDR3 peptides within each V-J. Welch's t-statistics and random forest reduced 500 to 650 V-J features to roughly 13, which were used in a naive Bayes classifier (R e1071). The public reads were quality trimmed at Q25 with fastp and then assembled into clones with MiXCR by TCRdb, keeping productive beta chains. For every CDR3 protein sequence, its rows merge into one entry that carries the most common genes and DNA. TCRdb, not the original authors, processed these V and J calls. The sample table holds around 400,000 distinct CDR3 sequences, of which 15% to 19% were seen once. 28% of the sample is taken by the ten largest.

The data stem from a study of T cells in Graves' hyperthyroidism and ophthalmopathy (dated by TCRdb to between 2019 and 2020). Study-level background: Peripheral blood samples were taken at initial diagnosis, before any treatment was given. Following sampling, methimazole starting at 30 mg daily was given to hyperthyroidism patients, and high-dose intravenous methylprednisolone was given to ophthalmopathy patients. Whether ophthalmopathy could be predicted prospectively was tested in an independent validation cohort made up of under 20 hyperthyroidism patients plus 17 patients who later progressed to ophthalmopathy. The paper describes TCR Vbeta CDR3 sequencing of 135 peripheral blood samples, made up of roughly 40 ophthalmopathy patients, 70 to 75 hyperthyroidism patients and 17 progressor patients. TCR V-J signatures able to tell the groups apart were searched for in a discovery cohort of 90 to 100 patients, of whom 43 had Graves' ophthalmopathy and 55 to 60 had stable Graves' hyperthyroidism. The study also compared thyroid tissue and blood T-cell repertoires from about six Graves' hyperthyroidism patients. The 75 to 100 discovery patients were divided at random into training and test sets in a 7:3 ratio. General study outcomes and caveats: Most expanded thyroid clonotypes (frequency above 0.001) were also detected in blood, suggesting blood repertoires may reflect thyroid immune responses. No statistical method was used to set the sample size in advance, and investigators knew the group allocation. In validation, the model predicted progression to ophthalmopathy with 55% to 71% sensitivity and roughly 72% specificity, a median of about 6.7 months before onset. In cross-validation, a model built on a 13 V-J signature told ophthalmopathy apart from stable hyperthyroidism with approximately 90% sensitivity and about 81% specificity, and in testing the same model reached 80%/75%.

This TCR came from a young woman with Graves' hyperthyroidism that later progressed to Graves' ophthalmopathy. The sample comprised blood. The chain links TRBV28 with TRBJ2-1; a stretch of 7 junction bases matches TRBD2. The CDR3 reads CASTGGSVDEQFF. The bases read TGTGCCAGCACTGGCGGGAGTGTAGATGAGCAGTTCTTC.